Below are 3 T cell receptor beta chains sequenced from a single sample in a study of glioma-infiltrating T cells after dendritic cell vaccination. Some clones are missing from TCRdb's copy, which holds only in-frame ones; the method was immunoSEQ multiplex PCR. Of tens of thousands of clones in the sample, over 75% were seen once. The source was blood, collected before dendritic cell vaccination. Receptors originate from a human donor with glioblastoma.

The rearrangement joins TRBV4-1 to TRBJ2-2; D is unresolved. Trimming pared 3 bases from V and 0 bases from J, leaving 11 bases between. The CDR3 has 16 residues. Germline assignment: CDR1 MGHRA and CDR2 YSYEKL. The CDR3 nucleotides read TGCGCCAGCAGCCACCGACATCAGACGAACACCGGGGAGCTGTTTTTT. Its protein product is CASSHRHQTNTGELFF.

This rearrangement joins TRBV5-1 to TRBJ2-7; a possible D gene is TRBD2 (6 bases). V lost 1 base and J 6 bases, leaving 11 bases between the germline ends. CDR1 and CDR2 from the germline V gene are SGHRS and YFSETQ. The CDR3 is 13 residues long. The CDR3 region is CASSLNRESEQYV. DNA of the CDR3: TGCGCCAGCAGCTTGAATCGGGAGTCCGAGCAGTACGTC.

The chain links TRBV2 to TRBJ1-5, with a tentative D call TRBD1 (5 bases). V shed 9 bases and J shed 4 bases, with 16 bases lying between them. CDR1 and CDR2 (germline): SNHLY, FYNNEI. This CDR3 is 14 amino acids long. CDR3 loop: CASTSQGSNQPQHF. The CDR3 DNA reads TGTGCCAGTACTAGCCAGGGATCTAATCAGCCCCAGCATTTT.